This T cell receptor beta chain is from a study of human T cells and chemical hapten exposure. Study-level results: TCRs exceeding 1 in 1000 frequency stayed unchanged with DPC sensitization. Expanded TCRs produced significantly more large CDR3 similarity clusters than controls did.

This clonotype was counted ten times or more. Its antigen is unidentified. TCRdb processed the RACE reads anew with MiXCR; each CDR3 protein has one entry. The data show around 77,000 distinct CDR3 sequences, approximately 9.8% seen once. The CDR3 spans 13 residues. V was shortened by 8 bases and J by 7 bases, with 14 bases between the two germline ends. Germline loops: CDR1 MNHNY, CDR2 SVGAGI (reference sequence). Time point specified: patch test 1, 2 weeks after DPC sensitization. Noted treatment: therapeutic diphenylcyclopropenone sensitization with weekly scalp DPC. Whole blood that had not been fractionated was the source of extracted total RNA.

This chain joins TRBV6-6 and TRBJ1-4; TRBD1 might be the D (5 bases). The source was whole blood, collected in connection with sensitization to the hapten diphenylcyclopropenone (DPC). The origin of this receptor is a woman aged 35 to 49 with alopecia areata. Some clones in this sample may be carry-over from other donors' samples. Written as DNA, the CDR3 is TGTGCCAGCGTCGTGGCTGGGGGTGAAAAACTGTTTTTT. It is translated as CASVVAGGEKLFF.